The present TCR beta chain was sequenced within a study of response to subunit inactivated influenza vaccine. Study-wide findings and caveats: It was the authors' suggestion that each seasonal influenza vaccination recruits few new T cells.

This clonotype was seen at least ten times. The target antigen is unknown. Germline CDR1 reads MNHEY; CDR2 reads SVGAGI. The CDR3 covers 17 residues. V was clipped by 4 bases and J by 2 bases; unmatched bases: 8. TCRdb redid the calling of the RT-PCR reads with MiXCR, one entry per CDR3 protein. In the table there are some 480,000 distinct CDR3 sequences, roughly 9.7% of which are singletons. The sequencing used PBMCs from blood, collected more than 35 days after vaccination. This receptor was identified in a man aged 45-65 years who received an inactivated influenza vaccine. This rearrangement joins TRBV6-5 to TRBJ2-6; TRBD1 matches at 7 bases. The DNA for the CDR3 is TGTGCCAGCAGTTGGACAGGAACTCCTACTGGGGCCAACGTCCTGACTTTC. Amino acid sequence: CASSWTGTPTGANVLTF.